The 27 T cell receptor beta chains in this list originate from one sample, sequenced in a study of blood T cell repertoires in COVID-19. Assay used: immunoSEQ multiplex PCR; TCRdb lists only in-frame clones, some missing. The table records some 42,000 clones, almost 90% of them present only once. The sequencing sample was made of peripheral blood. These receptors were obtained from a man aged 45 to 65 with active COVID-19.

The chain links TRBV6-5 to TRBJ2-7, with TRBD2 as a possible D gene (6 bases). The CDR3 contains 15 residues. Trimming pared 5 bases from V and 6 bases from J, leaving 20 bases between. Germline V gives CDR1 MNHEY, CDR2 SVGAGI. CDR3 nucleotide sequence: TGTGCCAGCAGTAAACCGCGGGGTTTAGGAGTCGAGCAGTACTTC. This sequence encodes CASSKPRGLGVEQYF.

This clone is termed medium-sized. CDR3 protein: CASSEQGSFYSPYGYTF. DNA for the CDR3: TGTGCCAGCAGTGAACAGGGTTCGTTTTATTCCCCCTATGGCTACACCTTC. V is TRBV6-1 and J is TRBJ1-2, with a possible D match to TRBD1 (5 bases). Germline V gene data show CDR1 as MNHNS and CDR2 as SASEGT. V lost 2 bases and J 4 bases, leaving 20 bases between the germline ends. This CDR3 has 17 amino acids.

The chain has TRBV5-1 and TRBJ2-5, with 11 bases aligning to TRBD2. The CDR3 has 17 amino acids. Germline-derived CDR1 and CDR2 are SGHRS and YFSETQ. V dropped 0 bases and J dropped 5; count of bases not matched to a gene: 9. CDR3 residues: CASSLGASGGSLETQYF. The DNA of the CDR3 is TGCGCCAGCAGCTTGGGCGCTAGCGGGGGGTCACTGGAGACCCAGTACTTC. Filled out from reference TRBV5-1 and TRBJ2-5, the complete variable domain reads KAGVTQTPRYLIKTRGQQVTLSCSPISGHRSVSWYQQTPGQGLQFLFEYFSETQRNKGNFPGRFSGRQFSNSRSEMNVSTLELGDSALYLCASSLGASGGSLETQYFGPGTRLLVL.

The genes are TRBV10-3 and TRBJ1-4, with TRBD1 matching 7 bases. Trimming removed 10 bases from V and 4 bases from J; junction bases left unmatched: 6. There are 13 residues in the CDR3. Germline V gives CDR1 ENHRY, CDR2 SYGVKD. DNA for the CDR3: TGTGCCACTCGGGACAGAAGTAATGAAAAACTGTTTTTT. Translated: CATRDRSNEKLFF.

The CDR3 reads CASSEAWSQPQHF. The CDR3 nucleotides read TGTGCCAGCAGTGAGGCTTGGAGTCAGCCCCAGCATTTT. The V gene is TRBV2, the J gene TRBJ1-5; D unclear. Trimming cost V 3 bases and J 6 bases, with 9 bases left between them. Germline V gene lookup returns CDR1 SNHLY and CDR2 FYNNEI. The CDR3 is made up of 13 amino acids.

The chain joins TRBV7-9 to TRBJ1-5; D is unresolved. V lost 1 base and J lost 7, with 5 bases in between. The CDR3 is 12 residues long. Germline loops: CDR1 SEHNR, CDR2 FQNEAQ (reference sequence). The CDR3 is CASSLVGQPQHF. The CDR3 DNA follows: TGTGCCAGCAGCTTAGTGGGCCAGCCCCAGCATTTT.

This chain joins TRBV19 and TRBJ1-1, with unresolved D. With 3 bases removed from V and 0 bases from J, the gap between germline ends came to 8 bases. Germline values: CDR1 LNHDA, CDR2 SQIVND (reference sequence). This CDR3 region has 14 residues. The CDR3 DNA sequence: TGTGCCAGTAGTATTGCTCGGTTGAACACTGAAGCTTTCTTT. It translates to CASSIARLNTEAFF.

The gene calls are TRBV6-2 or TRBV6-3 and TRBJ2-3; TRBD2 agrees at 8 bases. From germline, CDR1 is MNHEY and CDR2 SVGEGT. Trimming took 0 bases from V and 5 from J; bases not matched to a gene: 4. The CDR3 is made up of 15 amino acids. As DNA, the CDR3 is TGTGCCAGCAGTTACTCGACTAGCGATATAGATACGCAGTATTTT. This encodes CASSYSTSDIDTQYF.

V gene TRBV7-9 combines with J gene TRBJ2-2; 9 bases match TRBD1. Germline V lookup: CDR1 SEHNR, CDR2 FQNEAQ (reference sequence). The CDR3 is 15 residues long. The V segment lost 5 bases and the J segment 2 bases; nucleotides outside the gene matches: 3. The CDR3 sequence: CASSPGQGNTGELFF. In nucleotides, the CDR3 is TGTGCCAGCAGCCCGGGACAGGGTAACACCGGGGAGCTGTTTTTT.

The chain links TRBV5-1 to TRBJ1-2, with 8 bases lining up with TRBD1. CDR1 and CDR2 (germline): SGHRS, YFSETQ. The V and J ends lost 2 bases and 2 bases, in that order; junction bases with no gene match: 2. The CDR3 consists of 14 residues. Here the CDR3 reads CASSLGQGNYGYTF. The CDR3, as DNA: TGCGCCAGCAGCTTAGGACAGGGAAACTATGGCTACACCTTC.

This chain uses TRBV30 with TRBJ1-1; maybe TRBD1 (6 bases). Germline V gives CDR1 GTSNPN, CDR2 SVGIG (reference sequence). The CDR3 totals 15 residues. With 3 bases removed from V and 1 base from J, the gap between germline ends came to 15 bases. CDR3 protein: CAWRAPDRSNTEAFF. CDR3 coding DNA: TGTGCCTGGAGAGCCCCGGACAGATCGAACACTGAAGCTTTCTTT.

V is TRBV5-6 and J is TRBJ2-5; TRBD2 matches at 10 bases. From germline, CDR1 is SGHDT and CDR2 YYEEEE. V shed 5 bases, J shed 2 bases, and the junction held 6 bases outside the gene matches. The CDR3 covers 15 residues. The CDR3 coding sequence is TGTGCCAGCAGTTTTGGGACTAGCGAACAAGAGACCCAGTACTTC. Amino acids: CASSFGTSEQETQYF. The variable domain in full, with the rest retrieved from reference TRBV5-6 and TRBJ2-5, is DAGVTQSPTHLIKTRGQQVTLRCSPKSGHDTVSWYQQALGQGPQFIFQYYEEEERQRGNFPDRFSGHQFPNYSSELNVNALLLGDSALYLCASSFGTSEQETQYFGPGTRLLVL.

This clone was observed once. The V and J genes are TRBV12-5 and TRBJ2-1; 8 bases are shared with TRBD2. The V and J ends lost 4 bases and 8 bases, in that order; junction bases with no gene match: 7. Germline CDR1 and CDR2: LGHNT and FRNRAP. The CDR3 length is 14 residues. The CDR3 region has the DNA TGTGCTAGTGGTTCCGGGGGGGGAATCGATGAGCAGTTCTTC. It is translated as CASGSGGGIDEQFF.

This chain links TRBV27 with TRBJ2-7; the D gene is possibly TRBD2 (7 bases). Germline lookup yields CDR1 MNHEY and CDR2 SMNVEV (reference sequence). This CDR3 is 13 amino acids long. Trimming shortened V by 9 bases and J by 0 bases, and 12 bases separated the two germline ends. CDR3 in DNA: TGTGCCAGATCCCGGGGGGCCTCCTACGAGCAGTACTTC. Residues: CARSRGASYEQYF.

The V and J genes are TRBV27 and TRBJ1-2; 9 bases agree with TRBD1. The germline gives CDR1 MNHEY, CDR2 SMNVEV (reference sequence). The CDR3 runs to 15 residues. V trimming: 3 bases; J trimming: 4 bases; junction bases outside the gene matches: 6. The CDR3 DNA reads TGTGCCAGCAGTTTGGGGACAGGGTCCCCCTATGGCTACACCTTC. Its translation is CASSLGTGSPYGYTF.

V gene TRBV11-2 combines with J gene TRBJ1-4; 9 positions match TRBD1. V shed 5 bases and J 6 bases; nucleotides not matched to a gene: 10. Looked up from germline, CDR1 is SGHAT and CDR2 is FQNNGV. The CDR3 loop spans 16 amino acids. The CDR3 nucleotides read TGTGCCAGCAGCCTATTAACAGGGGGCGGGCATGAAAAACTGTTTTTT. Its protein is CASSLLTGGGHEKLFF.

The chain joins TRBV10-2 to TRBJ2-1, with 12 bases aligning to TRBD2. CDR1 is WSHSY, CDR2 SAAADI, per germline. CDR3 size: 16 residues. V gave up 2 bases and J gave up 8 bases; unmatched junction bases: 7. The CDR3 nucleotides read TGCGCCAGCAGTGAGGGCCAACTAGCGGGGGGTGATGAGCAGTTCTTC. Residues: CASSEGQLAGGDEQFF.

V is TRBV7-9 and J is TRBJ2-5, with TRBD1 matching 9 bases. Looked up from germline, CDR1 is SEHNR and CDR2 is FQNEAQ (reference sequence). With 3 bases clipped from V and 2 bases from J, the junction kept 7 bases outside the gene matches. This CDR3 is built from 16 residues. CDR3 loop: CASSFRTGALQETQYF. CDR3 DNA sequence: TGTGCCAGCAGCTTTAGGACAGGGGCATTGCAAGAGACCCAGTACTTC.

The chain couples TRBV4-1 to TRBJ1-3, with D perhaps matching TRBD1 (6 bases). The germline gives CDR1 MGHRA, CDR2 YSYEKL. V gave up 1 base and J gave up 0 bases, with 10 bases separating them. The CDR3 has 16 amino acids. The CDR3 region is CASSQALGGSGNTIYF. CDR3 sequence (DNA): TGCGCCAGCAGCCAAGCCCTAGGGGGCTCTGGAAACACCATATATTTT.

The CDR3 coding sequence is TGTGCCAGCAGTTTCGCGACTAGCGGTTACACAGATACGCAGTATTTT. Protein product: CASSFATSGYTDTQYF. The chain carries TRBV27 and TRBJ2-3; TRBD2 agrees at 9 bases. The CDR3 sequence is 16 residues long. Trimming removed 3 bases from V and 2 bases from J; junction bases left unmatched: 6. The germline CDR1 and CDR2 sequences are MNHEY and SMNVEV (reference sequence).

Points on this clone: An end of the junction does not agree with germline; a read error may underlie this. This chain connects TRBV4-1 to TRBJ1-2; tentative D call: TRBD1 (6 bases). Germline assignment: CDR1 MGHRA and CDR2 YSYEKL. The CDR3 loop spans 16 amino acids. The CDR3 sequence is CAGSPGSRGQSYGYTF. The CDR3 bases are TGCGCCGGCAGCCCTGGGTCCAGGGGCCAGTCCTATGGCTACACCTTC.

CDR3 region: CASSLQGTDRKLFF. In DNA form, the CDR3 reads TGTGCCAGCAGCCTTCAGGGAACCGACAGAAAACTGTTTTTT. The V gene is TRBV7-9, the J gene TRBJ1-4; perhaps TRBD1 as D (5 bases). The CDR3 length is 14 residues. Trimming took off 5 bases at V and 10 bases at J, with 17 bases between the two ends. Germline CDR1 SEHNR, CDR2 FQNEAQ (reference sequence).

The rearrangement joins TRBV10-1 to TRBJ1-1; tentative D call: TRBD1 (6 bases). Germline V gives CDR1 WNHNN, CDR2 SYGVQD (reference sequence). CDR3 size: 16 residues. The V end was cut by 3 bases, the J end by 2 bases, with 16 bases between. The CDR3 DNA follows: TGCGCCAGCAGTGAATATCGGGGGGCAGTAAACACTGAAGCTTTCTTT. It is translated as CASSEYRGAVNTEAFF.

This clone was seen just once. The chain carries TRBV5-1 and TRBJ1-4; 7 bases fit TRBD1. From germline, CDR1 is SGHRS and CDR2 YFSETQ. J lost 8 bases, V lost 2 bases, and 6 bases had no gene match. The CDR3 totals 14 residues. The CDR3 protein is CASSLEGGDEKLFF. The CDR3 DNA sequence: TGCGCCAGCAGCTTAGAAGGGGGCGACGAAAAACTGTTTTTT.

The gene calls are TRBV6-4 and TRBJ2-5; TRBD2 agrees at 8 bases. This CDR3 spans 13 amino acids. J gave up 5 bases and V 4 bases, and 3 bases lay outside the gene matches. Germline lookup yields CDR1 MRHNA and CDR2 SNTAGT. The CDR3 protein is CASSAGGRETQYF. CDR3 coding DNA: TGTGCCAGCAGTGCGGGGGGGCGGGAGACCCAGTACTTC.

This rearrangement joins TRBV4-3 to TRBJ2-7, with TRBD1 identical over 8 bases. The CDR3 spans 15 residues. Germline V lookup: CDR1 LGHNA, CDR2 YSLEER. The V gene end was trimmed by 1 base and the J gene end by 6 bases; junction bases not matched to a gene: 8. The CDR3 DNA sequence: TGCGCCAGCAGCCAAGCAGACAGGGGTATCAGCGAGCAGTACTTC. Protein: CASSQADRGISEQYF.

This clone was counted once. CDR3 bases: TGTGCCAGCAGCGTAGGGGCAGGTGAAGCTTTCTTT. Residues: CASSVGAGEAFF. This chain joins TRBV9 and TRBJ1-1, with D unresolved. The ends were cut back, 0 bases at V and 7 bases at J, with 7 bases in the middle. Germline CDR1 and CDR2: SGDLS and YYNGEE. CDR3 length: 12 amino acids.